The clone carrying this T cell receptor beta chain is large (0.1 to 1%) by share. The target antigen is unknown. Each molecule of TCR cDNA was tagged with one unique molecular identifier. Using its own MiXCR run on the 5' RACE reads, TCRdb lists one record per CDR3 protein. The sample has 6,600 or so distinct CDR3 sequences, roughly 10% seen once; the top ten hold roughly 10%. Indicated time point: sample taken at primary tumor resection. Unsorted tumor, nontumor lung tissue or cryopreserved PBMC supplied the whole RNA. With 5 bases removed from V and 5 bases from J, the gap between germline ends came to 16 bases. The CDR3 is made up of 15 amino acids. CDR1 SGHAT and CDR2 FQDESV come from the germline V gene (reference sequence). These data belong to a study of spatial heterogeneity in lung cancer. About the research overall: Matched bulk RNA-seq yielded a T cell module score, and TCR transcript counts in tumor regions correlated strongly with that score. Each distinct TCR and UMI combination averaged more than ten appearances in raw reads. Broader study findings: Expanded intratumoral alpha and beta TCR counts tracked tumor mutation counts.

The rearrangement links TRBV11-1 to TRBJ2-1; the D gene is possibly TRBD1 (5 bases). The specimen comprised lung tumor tissue, sampled at surgery. The receptor's source is a female donor with early-stage non-small cell lung cancer. The CDR3 coding sequence is TGTGCCAGCAGCCTAGGGGATAGAACACACAATGAGCAGTTCTTC. Protein: CASSLGDRTHNEQFF.